This T cell receptor beta chain is drawn from a study of shared clonotypes between healthy human individuals (TCRdb year 2020). In the study overall: Three men and a couple of women, aged 18 to 49 years, made up the cohort. Per donor, three plates each were used for CD4 naive and CD4 memory, two for CD8 naive, and one for CD8 memory. The study deeply sequenced blood TCR repertoires of five healthy adults to estimate repertoire size and the extent of clonotype sharing between individuals. Libraries were prepared and TCR repertoires were sequenced by different laboratories using diverse techniques, in order to increase sequencing depth and limit assay-specific biases. Leukapheresis yielded between about 0.8 and 9.5 billion PBMCs per donor.

The CDR3 measures 14 amino acids from cysteine to phenylalanine. Here the CDR3 DNA is all that survives: 42 bases in frame from base 1. CDR1 and CDR2 are drawn from the germline V gene (reference sequence): LNHDA, SQIVND. V is reduced by 7 bases and J by 3 bases, leaving a spacing of 13 bases between them. CD8 naive samples were CD45RO-negative cells positively selected for CCR7, giving a CD45RA+CCR7+ population that excluded TemRA cells. Donors were healthy HIV-negative adults with no recently reported acute infections or vaccinations. Every donor was a Caucasian adult living in Nashville, Tennessee, USA. Blood was collected by leukapheresis, and PBMCs were isolated by Ficoll-Histopaque density gradient centrifugation and then cryopreserved in liquid nitrogen vapor phase. Purity and quantity of every magnetically sorted T cell population were checked by analytical flow cytometry. From each sorted fraction, genomic DNA was isolated and quantified by UV absorbance on a Nanodrop 2000c.

What the work shows at the level of the full study, not this receptor alone: Sampling was restricted to blood, and TCR repertoires in tissue are likely to differ from TCR repertoires in blood. Compared with non-shared clonotypes, the clonotypes found in all four sorted-subset donors had higher generation probabilities. Based on pairwise subsampling, the degree of clonotype sharing among donors was expected to be affected by sequencing depth. Even with the large sequencing depth, rarefaction of the sorted-subset datasets indicated that sequencing was incomplete. Estimated clonotype richness was generally larger for naive than for memory subsets. The genetic and exposure-history diversity represented was limited by the small number of donors. Approximately 5% of naive CD4, 3% to 4% of naive CD8, 2.3% of memory CD4, and 0.35% to 0.5% of memory CD8 clonotypes were shared across a few donors.

Concerning this clone: Its antigen target is currently unknown. No much larger clonotype is one base removed from it; base qualities were not supplied.

Using the deep immunoSEQ assay, multiplex PCR amplified TCR CDR3 regions from genomic DNA. Extracted genomic DNA from each cell subset was distributed evenly across all wells of several immunoSEQ 96-well plates, and each plate was treated as a replicate. For sorted subsets, about 220 ng of genomic DNA, equivalent to 25,000 to 35,000 T cell genomes, went into each replicate PCR. The purified libraries were quantified using a Qubit 3.0 fluorometer, sized with a Bioanalyzer 2100, and then quantified again using the KAPA Library Quantification kit. Every immunoSEQ 96-well plate was sequenced on a dedicated single-read 150-cycle Illumina NextSeq 550 flow cell. Processing in the source paper ran as follows. Because the immunoSEQ output held only junctional sequences and lacked quality scores, the filtering could not match the filtering applied to full-length reads. To assign V/J genes and CDR3, sequences were annotated against IMGT germline references using PyIR, a Python wrapper for IgBLAST v1.9. Reads were filtered out if the reads had weak V/J assignments (E-value above 1e-6), no CDR3, stop codons, out-of-frame junctions, or ambiguous translated residues. V3J clonotypes were defined as sequences sharing the same inferred V gene, J gene, and CDR3 amino acid sequence. Percentage overlap between repertoires was computed as shared unique clonotypes divided by the size of the smaller repertoire. Three approaches were used to assess repertoire richness: RTK rarefaction, the Chao1 estimator, and Recon v2.1 estimates of unobserved clonotypes. For all TCRbeta clonotypes obtained by the gDNA method from a handful of donors, generation probabilities were computed with OLGA. TCRdb provides this immuneACCESS table in a form limited to in-frame rearrangements. Some clones are lacking; in checked studies, under half of them reflect an unresolved V gene, and why the rest are absent is not known. The V and J calls and clone size were taken over from that table, and D and trimming were inferred from the DNA. This sample gives 1.5 million to 2.5 million clones in total; about 95% of them show up just once. Of the sample, 1% to 1.5% is held by the ten largest clones.

Recombination joined TRBV19 with TRBJ1-5, with the D segment identity uncertain. The TCR comes from a man between 18 and 29 years old in good health. Input material: naive CD8+ T cells sorted from blood. The cell subset or site tag for this specimen amounts to: CD45RA+CCR7+. The CDR3 is CASNPRDYNQPQHF. The nucleotides read TGTGCCAGTAACCCCCGGGATTACAATCAGCCCCAGCATTTT.